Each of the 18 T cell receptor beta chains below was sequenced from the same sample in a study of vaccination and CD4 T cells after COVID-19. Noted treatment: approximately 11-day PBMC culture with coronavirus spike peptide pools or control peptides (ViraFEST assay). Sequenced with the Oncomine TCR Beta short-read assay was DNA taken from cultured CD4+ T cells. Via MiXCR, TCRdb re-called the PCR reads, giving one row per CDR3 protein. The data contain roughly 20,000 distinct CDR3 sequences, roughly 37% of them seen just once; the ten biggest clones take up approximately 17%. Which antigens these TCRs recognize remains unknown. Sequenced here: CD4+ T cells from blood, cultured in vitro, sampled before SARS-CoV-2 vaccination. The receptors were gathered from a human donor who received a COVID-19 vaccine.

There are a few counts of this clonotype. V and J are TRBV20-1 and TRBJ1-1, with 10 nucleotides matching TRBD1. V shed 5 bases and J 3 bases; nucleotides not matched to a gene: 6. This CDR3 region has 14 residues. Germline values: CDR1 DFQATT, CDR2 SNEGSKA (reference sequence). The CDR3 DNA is TGCAGTGCTCCGACAGGGGGCGCTTACACTGAAGCTTTCTTT. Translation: CSAPTGGAYTEAFF.

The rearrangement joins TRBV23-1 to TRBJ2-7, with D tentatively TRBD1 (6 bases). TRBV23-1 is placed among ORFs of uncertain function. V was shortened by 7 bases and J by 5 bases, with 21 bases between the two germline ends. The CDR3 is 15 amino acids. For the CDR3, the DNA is TGCGCCAGCACCCTTTGGACAGACCGGACACACGAGCAGTACTTC. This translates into CASTLWTDRTHEQYF.

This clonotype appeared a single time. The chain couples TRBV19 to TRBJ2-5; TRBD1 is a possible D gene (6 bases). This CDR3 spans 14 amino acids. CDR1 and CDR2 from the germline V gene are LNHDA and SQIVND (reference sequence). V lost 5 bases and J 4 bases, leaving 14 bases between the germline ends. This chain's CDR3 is CASSLATGRETQYF. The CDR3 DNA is TGTGCCAGTAGTTTAGCCACAGGGAGAGAGACCCAGTACTTC.

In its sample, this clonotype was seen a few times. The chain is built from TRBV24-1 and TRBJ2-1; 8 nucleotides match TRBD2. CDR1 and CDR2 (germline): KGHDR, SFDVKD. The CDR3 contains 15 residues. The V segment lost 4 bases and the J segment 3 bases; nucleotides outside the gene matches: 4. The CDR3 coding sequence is TGTGCCACCAGTGACAGCGGGGGCCACTACAATGAGCAGTTCTTC. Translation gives CATSDSGGHYNEQFF.

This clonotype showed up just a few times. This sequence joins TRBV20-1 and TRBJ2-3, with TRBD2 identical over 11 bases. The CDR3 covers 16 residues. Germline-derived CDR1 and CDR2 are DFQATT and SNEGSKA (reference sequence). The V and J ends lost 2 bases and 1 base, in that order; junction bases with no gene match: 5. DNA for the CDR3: TGCAGTGCTAGACTTAGCGGGGGGGCAGGCACAGATACGCAGTATTTT. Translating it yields CSARLSGGAGTDTQYF.

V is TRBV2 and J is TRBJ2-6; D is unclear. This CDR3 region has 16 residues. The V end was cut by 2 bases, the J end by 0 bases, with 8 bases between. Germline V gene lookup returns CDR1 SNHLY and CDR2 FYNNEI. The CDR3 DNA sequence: TGTGCCAGCAGTGAATCTCGGTTCTCTGGGGCCAACGTCCTGACTTTC. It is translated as CASSESRFSGANVLTF. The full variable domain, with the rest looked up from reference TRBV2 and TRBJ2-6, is EPEVTQTPSHQVTQMGQEVILRCVPISNHLYFYWYRQILGQKVEFLVSFYNNEISEKSEIFDDQFSVERPDGSNFTLKIRSTKLEDSAMYFCASSESRFSGANVLTFGAGSRLTVL.

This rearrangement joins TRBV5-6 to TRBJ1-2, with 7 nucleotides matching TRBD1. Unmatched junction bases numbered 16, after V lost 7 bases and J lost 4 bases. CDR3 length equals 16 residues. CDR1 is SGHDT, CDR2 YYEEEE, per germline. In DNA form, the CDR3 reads TGTGCCAGCGGAAAAATAGGGGGCGCCGGGTTCTATGGCTACACCTTC. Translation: CASGKIGGAGFYGYTF. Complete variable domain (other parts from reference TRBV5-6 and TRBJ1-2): DAGVTQSPTHLIKTRGQQVTLRCSPKSGHDTVSWYQQALGQGPQFIFQYYEEEERQRGNFPDRFSGHQFPNYSSELNVNALLLGDSALYLCASGKIGGAGFYGYTFGSGTRLTVV.

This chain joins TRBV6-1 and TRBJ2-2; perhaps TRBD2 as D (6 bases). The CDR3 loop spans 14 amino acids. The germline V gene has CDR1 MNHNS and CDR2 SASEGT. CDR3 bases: TGTGCGTCGACAAGGAGGGGTGGCACCGGGGAGCTGTTTTTT. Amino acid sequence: CASTRRGGTGELFF.

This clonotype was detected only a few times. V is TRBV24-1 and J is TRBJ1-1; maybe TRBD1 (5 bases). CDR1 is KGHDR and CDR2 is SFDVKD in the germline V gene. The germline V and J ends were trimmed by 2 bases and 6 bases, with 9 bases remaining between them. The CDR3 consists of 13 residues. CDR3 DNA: TGTGCCACCAGTGATTCAGGGTTGGCTGAAGCTTTCTTT. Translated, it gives CATSDSGLAEAFF.

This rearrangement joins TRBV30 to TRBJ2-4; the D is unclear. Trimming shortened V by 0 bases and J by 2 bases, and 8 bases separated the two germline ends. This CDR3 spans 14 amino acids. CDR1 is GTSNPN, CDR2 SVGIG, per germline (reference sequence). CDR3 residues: CAWSVAGSKNIQYF. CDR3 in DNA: TGTGCCTGGAGTGTAGCCGGCTCCAAAAACATTCAGTACTTC.

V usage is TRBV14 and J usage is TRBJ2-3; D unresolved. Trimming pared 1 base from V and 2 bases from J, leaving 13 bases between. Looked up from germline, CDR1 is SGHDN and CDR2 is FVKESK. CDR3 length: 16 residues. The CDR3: CASSQGVNHLTDTQYF. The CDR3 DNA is TGTGCCAGCAGCCAAGGCGTGAACCACCTCACAGATACGCAGTATTTT.

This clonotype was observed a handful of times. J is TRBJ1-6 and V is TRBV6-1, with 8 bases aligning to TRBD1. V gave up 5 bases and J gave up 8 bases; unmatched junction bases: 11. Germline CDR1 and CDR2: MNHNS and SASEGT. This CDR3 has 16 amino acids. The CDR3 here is CASSPWTGTTDSPLHF. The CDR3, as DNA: TGTGCCAGCAGTCCCTGGACAGGGACAACAGATTCACCCCTCCACTTT.

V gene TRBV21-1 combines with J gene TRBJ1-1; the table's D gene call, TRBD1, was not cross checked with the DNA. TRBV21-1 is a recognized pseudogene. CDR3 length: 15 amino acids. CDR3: CASGTRTGMNTEAFF. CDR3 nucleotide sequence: TGTGCCAGCGGCACGAGGACAGGGATGAACACTGAAGCTTTCTTT.

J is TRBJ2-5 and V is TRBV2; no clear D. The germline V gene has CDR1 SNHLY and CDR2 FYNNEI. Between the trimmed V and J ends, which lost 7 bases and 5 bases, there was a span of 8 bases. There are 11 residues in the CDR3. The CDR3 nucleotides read TGTGCCAGCAATGGGGATGAGACCCAGTACTTC. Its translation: CASNGDETQYF.

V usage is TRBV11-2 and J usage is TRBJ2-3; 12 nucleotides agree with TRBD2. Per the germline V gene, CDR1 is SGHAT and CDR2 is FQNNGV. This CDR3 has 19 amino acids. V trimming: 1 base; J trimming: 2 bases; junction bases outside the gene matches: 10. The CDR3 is CASSLAGMTSGGPTDTQYF. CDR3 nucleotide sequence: TGTGCCAGCAGCTTAGCCGGAATGACTAGCGGGGGTCCCACAGATACGCAGTATTTT.

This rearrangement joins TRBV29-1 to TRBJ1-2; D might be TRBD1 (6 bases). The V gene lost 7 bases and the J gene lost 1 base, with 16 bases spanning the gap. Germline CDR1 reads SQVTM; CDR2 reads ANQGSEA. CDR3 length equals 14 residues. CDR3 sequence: CSAWRRQDNYGYTF. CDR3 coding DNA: TGCAGCGCCTGGAGAAGACAGGATAACTATGGCTACACCTTC. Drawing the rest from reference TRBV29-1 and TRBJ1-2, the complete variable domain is SAVISQKPSRDICQRGTSLTIQCQVDSQVTMMFWYRQQPGQSLTLIATANQGSEATYESGFVIDKFPISRPNLTFSTLTVSNMSPEDSSIYLCSAWRRQDNYGYTFGSGTRLTVV.

This chain's CDR3 is CASSSGRQETQYF. The CDR3 bases are TGTGCCAGCAGCTCCGGGAGACAAGAGACCCAGTACTTC. The gene calls are TRBV7-8 and TRBJ2-5; D is possibly TRBD2 (6 bases). Germline V gives CDR1 SGHVS, CDR2 FQNEAQ. The CDR3 is 13 residues long. V lost 4 bases and J lost 2, with 8 bases in between.

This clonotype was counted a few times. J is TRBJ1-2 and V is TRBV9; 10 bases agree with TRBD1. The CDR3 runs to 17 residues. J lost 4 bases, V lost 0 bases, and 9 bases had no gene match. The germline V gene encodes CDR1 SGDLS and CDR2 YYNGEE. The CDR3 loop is CASSVAGTGDSVYGYTF. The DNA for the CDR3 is TGTGCCAGCAGCGTAGCCGGGACAGGGGATTCCGTCTATGGCTACACCTTC.